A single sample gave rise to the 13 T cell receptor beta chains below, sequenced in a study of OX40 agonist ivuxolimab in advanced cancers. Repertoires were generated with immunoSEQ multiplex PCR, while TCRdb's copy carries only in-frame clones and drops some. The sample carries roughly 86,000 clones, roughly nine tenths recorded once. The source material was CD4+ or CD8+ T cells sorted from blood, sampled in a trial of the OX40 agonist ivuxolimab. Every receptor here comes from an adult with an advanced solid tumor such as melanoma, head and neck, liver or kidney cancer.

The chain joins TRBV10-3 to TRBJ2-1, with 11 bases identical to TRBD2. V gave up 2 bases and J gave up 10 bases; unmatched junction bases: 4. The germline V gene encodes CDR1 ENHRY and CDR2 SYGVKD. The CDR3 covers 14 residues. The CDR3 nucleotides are TGTGCCATCAGTGAGCTAGCGGGAGGTGGAGAGCAGTTCTTC. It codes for CAISELAGGGEQFF.

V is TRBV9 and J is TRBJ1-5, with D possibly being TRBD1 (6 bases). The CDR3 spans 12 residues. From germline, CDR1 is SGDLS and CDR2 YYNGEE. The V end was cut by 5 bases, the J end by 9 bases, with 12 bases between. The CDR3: CASSRGVGPQHF. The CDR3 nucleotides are TGTGCCAGCAGTAGGGGGGTTGGGCCCCAGCATTTT.

As DNA, the CDR3 is TGTGCCAGTAGGGCTACGGGACAGAACTATGGCTACACCTTC. The encoded protein is CASRATGQNYGYTF. This sequence joins TRBV19 and TRBJ1-2; the match to TRBD1 covers 7 bases. CDR3 length: 14 residues. Germline V gene lookup returns CDR1 LNHDA and CDR2 SQIVND (reference sequence). Trimming removed 6 bases from V and 2 bases from J; junction bases left unmatched: 6.

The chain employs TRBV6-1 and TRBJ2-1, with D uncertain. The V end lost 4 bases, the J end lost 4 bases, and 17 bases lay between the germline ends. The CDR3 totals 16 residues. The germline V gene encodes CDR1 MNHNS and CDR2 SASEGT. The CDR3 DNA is TGTGCCAGCAGTGTTACTTTGGTACTATCATACAATGAGCAGTTCTTC. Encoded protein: CASSVTLVLSYNEQFF.

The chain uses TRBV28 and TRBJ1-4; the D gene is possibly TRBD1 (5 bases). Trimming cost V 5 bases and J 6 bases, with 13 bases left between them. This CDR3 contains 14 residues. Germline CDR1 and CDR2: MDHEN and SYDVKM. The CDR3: CASSGNTGYEKLFF. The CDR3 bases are TGTGCCAGCAGTGGTAATACAGGATATGAAAAACTGTTTTTT.

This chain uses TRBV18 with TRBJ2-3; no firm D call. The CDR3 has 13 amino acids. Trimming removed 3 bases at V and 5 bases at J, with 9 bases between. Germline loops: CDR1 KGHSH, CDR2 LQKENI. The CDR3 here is CASSPKGKDTQYF. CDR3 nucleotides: TGTGCCAGCTCACCGAAGGGCAAAGATACGCAGTATTTT.

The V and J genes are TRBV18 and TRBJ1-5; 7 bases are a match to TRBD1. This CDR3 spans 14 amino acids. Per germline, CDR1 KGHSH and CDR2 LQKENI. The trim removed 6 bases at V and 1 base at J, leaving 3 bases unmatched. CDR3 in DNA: TGTGCCAGCTCCATGACAGGGAGCAATCAGCCCCAGCATTTT. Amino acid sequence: CASSMTGSNQPQHF.

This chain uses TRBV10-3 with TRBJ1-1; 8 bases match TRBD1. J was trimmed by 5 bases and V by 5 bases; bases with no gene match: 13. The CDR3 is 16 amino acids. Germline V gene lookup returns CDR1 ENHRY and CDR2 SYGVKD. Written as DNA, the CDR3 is TGTGCCATCAGTTTTTCCCCAGGGGGCGCAGAGACTGAAGCTTTCTTT. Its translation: CAISFSPGGAETEAFF.

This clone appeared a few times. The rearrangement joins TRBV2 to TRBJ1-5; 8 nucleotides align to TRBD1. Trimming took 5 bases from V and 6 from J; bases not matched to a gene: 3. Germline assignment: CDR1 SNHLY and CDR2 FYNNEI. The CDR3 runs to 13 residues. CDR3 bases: TGTGCCAGCAGTAAACAGGGGGTTCAGCCCCAGCATTTT. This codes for CASSKQGVQPQHF. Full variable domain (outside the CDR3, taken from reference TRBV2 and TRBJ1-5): EPEVTQTPSHQVTQMGQEVILRCVPISNHLYFYWYRQILGQKVEFLVSFYNNEISEKSEIFDDQFSVERPDGSNFTLKIRSTKLEDSAMYFCASSKQGVQPQHFGDGTRLSIL.

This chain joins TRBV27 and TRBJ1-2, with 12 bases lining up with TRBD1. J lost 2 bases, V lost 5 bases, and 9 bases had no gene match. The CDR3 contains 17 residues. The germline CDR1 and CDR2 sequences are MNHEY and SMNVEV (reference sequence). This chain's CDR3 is CASSPQGGTGGNYGYTF. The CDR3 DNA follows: TGTGCCAGCAGTCCTCAGGGCGGGACAGGGGGCAACTATGGCTACACCTTC.

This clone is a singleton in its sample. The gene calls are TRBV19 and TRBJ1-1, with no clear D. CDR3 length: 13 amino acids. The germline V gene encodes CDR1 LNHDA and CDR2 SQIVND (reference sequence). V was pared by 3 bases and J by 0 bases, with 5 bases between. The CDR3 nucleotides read TGTGCCAGTAGTATTAAAGTGAACACTGAAGCTTTCTTT. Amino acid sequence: CASSIKVNTEAFF.

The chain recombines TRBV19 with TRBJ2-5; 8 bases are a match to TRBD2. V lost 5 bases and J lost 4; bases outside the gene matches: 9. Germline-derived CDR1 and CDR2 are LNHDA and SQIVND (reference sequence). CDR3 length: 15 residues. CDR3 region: CASSRGGESRETQYF. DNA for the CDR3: TGTGCCAGTAGTCGGGGGGGCGAAAGCAGAGAGACCCAGTACTTC.

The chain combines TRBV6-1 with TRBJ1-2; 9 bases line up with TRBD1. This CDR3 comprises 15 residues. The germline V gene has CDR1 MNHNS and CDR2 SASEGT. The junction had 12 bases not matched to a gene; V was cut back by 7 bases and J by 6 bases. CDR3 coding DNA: TGTGCCAGCATTCCCCCCGGGACAGGGAGCGATGGCTACACCTTC. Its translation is CASIPPGTGSDGYTF.